This T cell receptor (beta chain) was recovered during a study of T cells after yellow fever vaccination. Findings and limits, study-wide: Abundant clonotypes from the bulk population could contaminate FACS-sorted repertoires.

The CDR3 is made up of 15 amino acids. The V gene's germline CDR1 is SGHNT and CDR2 YENEEA. Trimming pared 5 bases from V and 5 bases from J, leaving 17 bases between. This clonotype showed up just a few times. What it recognizes is unknown. Universal primer sites and UMIs were introduced during 5'RACE template-switching synthesis of TCR cDNA. MiXCR was run by TCRdb on the 5' RACE reads, yielding one entry per CDR3 protein. The sample gives some 120,000 distinct CDR3 sequences, approximately 8.4% of which show up once; 30% to 50% is in the top ten. The source material was CD8+ T cells sorted from PBMCs, sampled on the day of the yellow fever booster vaccination. The chain couples TRBV11-3 to TRBJ2-3; D remains unclear. The TCR comes from a man aged 18 to 29 who received the YFV17D yellow fever vaccine. The CDR3 sequence is CASSHRETPEDTQYF. DNA for the CDR3: TGTGCCAGCAGCCACCGTGAGACACCGGAAGATACGCAGTATTTT.